The 25 T cell receptor beta chains presented below share a single source sample, sequenced in a study of blood T cell repertoires in COVID-19. Produced via immunoSEQ multiplex PCR; TCRdb's table is partial and in-frame only. The profile shows 250,000 to 300,000 clones, 80% to 90% of them singletons. Sequenced sample: PBMCs or T cells enriched from blood (not recorded which). Receptors were obtained from a man younger than 45 with acute COVID-19.

This clone is a singleton in its sample. The junction departs from germline at one end; a sequencing error may be responsible. V is TRBV5-1 and J is TRBJ2-3; D is perhaps TRBD2 (5 bases). The CDR3 sequence is 15 residues long. From germline, CDR1 is SGHRS and CDR2 YFSETQ. The CDR3 loop is CASSLARGGTDTQYF. DNA of the CDR3: TGTGCCAGCAGCTTGGCCCGGGGAGGCACAGATACGCAGTATTTT.

V gene TRBV30 combines with J gene TRBJ1-5; a weak D match, TRBD1 (5 bases). V was pared by 3 bases and J by 7 bases, with 10 bases between. CDR3 length equals 12 residues. Germline V CDR1 and CDR2: GTSNPN, SVGIG (reference sequence). CDR3 sequence: CAWSQGGQPQHF. The CDR3 nucleotides read TGTGCCTGGAGCCAGGGAGGCCAGCCCCAGCATTTT.

The rearrangement uses TRBV2 and TRBJ2-7; no definite D call. The ends were cut back, 7 bases at V and 3 bases at J, with 7 bases in the middle. Germline V gives CDR1 SNHLY, CDR2 FYNNEI. CDR3 size: 11 residues. CDR3 DNA: TGTGCCAGCAAGGCGGACTACGAGCAGTACGTC. This translates into CASKADYEQYV.

The chain couples TRBV7-2 to TRBJ2-1; 7 nucleotides align to TRBD2. The germline gives CDR1 SGHTA, CDR2 FQGNSA. The length of the CDR3 is 16 residues. The junction had 9 bases not matched to a gene; V was cut back by 4 bases and J by 3 bases. CDR3 sequence reads: CASSYEAGVIYNEQFF. Here the CDR3 DNA reads TGTGCCAGCAGCTACGAGGCGGGAGTAATCTACAATGAGCAGTTCTTC.

V and J are TRBV13 and TRBJ1-1; TRBD1 agrees at 8 bases. V lost 2 bases to trimming and J lost 1 base; unmatched junction nucleotides: 9. The CDR3 loop spans 17 amino acids. Germline CDR1 PRHDT, CDR2 FYEKMQ (reference sequence). In DNA, the CDR3 is TGTGCCAGCAGCTTATCGGCAGGGGGCAGGGGGAACACTGAAGCTTTCTTT. This translates into CASSLSAGGRGNTEAFF.

The chain carries TRBV7-8 and TRBJ1-1; TRBD1 matches at 7 bases. The CDR3 is 16 amino acids. The V and J ends lost 3 bases and 4 bases, in that order; junction bases with no gene match: 11. Germline CDR1 and CDR2: SGHVS and FQNEAQ. In nucleotides, the CDR3 is TGTGCCAGCAGCTTCTGGACAGGAATGACTGGCACTGAAGCTTTCTTT. Amino acids: CASSFWTGMTGTEAFF.

The V gene is TRBV19, the J gene TRBJ1-2, with TRBD1 identical over 9 bases. Germline lookup yields CDR1 LNHDA and CDR2 SQIVND (reference sequence). This CDR3 contains 14 residues. The trim removed 5 bases at V and 5 bases at J, leaving 6 bases unmatched. The chain's CDR3 is CASSLQGQGYGYTF. DNA for the CDR3: TGTGCCAGTAGTCTACAGGGACAGGGTTATGGCTACACCTTC.

The rearrangement links TRBV5-1 to TRBJ2-6; possibly TRBD1 for D (5 bases). CDR1 is SGHRS and CDR2 is YFSETQ in the germline V gene. The CDR3 is 18 amino acids. The germline V and J ends were trimmed by 3 bases and 1 base, with 17 bases remaining between them. The CDR3 nucleotides read TGCGCCAGCAGCTCCTATCCCCCCCAGGGTTCTGGGGCCAACGTCCTGACTTTC. Protein product: CASSSYPPQGSGANVLTF.

This rearrangement joins TRBV6-5 to TRBJ1-4; 9 positions match TRBD1. The length of the CDR3 is 14 residues. The germline V gene has CDR1 MNHEY and CDR2 SVGAGI. V lost 6 bases and J lost 8; bases outside the gene matches: 7. The CDR3 nucleotides read TGTGCCAGCAGAGAGGACAGGGGTAGGGAAAAACTGTTTTTT. Protein: CASREDRGREKLFF.

The chain recombines TRBV25-1 with TRBJ2-1, with D tentatively TRBD2 (6 bases). There are 12 residues in the CDR3. Germline loops: CDR1 MGHDK, CDR2 SYGVNS. V lost 7 bases to trimming and J lost 9 bases, with 13 bases between them. The chain's CDR3 is CASTYGGSEQFF. For the CDR3, the DNA is TGTGCCAGCACTTACGGGGGAAGTGAGCAGTTCTTC.

The V and J genes are TRBV28 and TRBJ1-5; D call uncertain. The CDR3 loop spans 14 amino acids. Looked up from germline, CDR1 is MDHEN and CDR2 is SYDVKM. Trimming removed 3 bases at V and 2 bases at J, with 8 bases between. CDR3 protein: CASSLASRNQPQHF. The CDR3, as DNA: TGTGCCAGCAGTTTGGCTTCTCGCAATCAGCCCCAGCATTTT.

V gene TRBV15 combines with J gene TRBJ2-2; 8 nucleotides match TRBD1. J was trimmed by 4 bases and V by 0 bases; bases with no gene match: 4. The CDR3 has 16 amino acids. CDR1 is LNHNV and CDR2 is YYDKDF in the germline V gene (reference sequence). CDR3 sequence: CATSRDPGGTTGELFF. The CDR3 nucleotides read TGTGCCACCAGCAGAGATCCAGGGGGCACCACCGGGGAGCTGTTTTTT. Full variable domain (outside the CDR3, taken from reference TRBV15 and TRBJ2-2): DAMVIQNPRYQVTQFGKPVTLSCSQTLNHNVMYWYQQKSSQAPKLLFHYYDKDFNNEADTPDNFQSRRPNTSFCFLDIRSPGLGDTAMYLCATSRDPGGTTGELFFGEGSRLTVL.

Written as DNA, the CDR3 is TGTGCCGGGAGAGGACCGTTTAATGAAAAACTGTTTTTT. It codes for CAGRGPFNEKLFF. This chain uses TRBV6-5 with TRBJ1-4; D is unresolved. V shed 11 bases and J shed 4 bases, with 14 bases lying between them. The CDR3 runs 13 residues. CDR1 is MNHEY, CDR2 SVGAGI, per germline.

This rearrangement joins TRBV20-1 to TRBJ1-4; D ambiguous. V lost 3 bases to trimming and J lost 6 bases, with 11 bases between them. CDR1 DFQATT and CDR2 SNEGSKA come from the germline V gene (reference sequence). The CDR3 totals 13 residues. The CDR3 sequence: CSASPGLYEKLFF. The DNA for the CDR3 is TGCAGTGCTAGTCCCGGACTATATGAAAAACTGTTTTTT.

The chain recombines TRBV19 with TRBJ1-5; D gene uncertain. The germline V gene encodes CDR1 LNHDA and CDR2 SQIVND (reference sequence). Trimming removed 3 bases at V and 1 base at J, with 7 bases between. There are 14 residues in the CDR3. CDR3 sequence reads: CASSIQRSNQPQHF. Written as DNA, the CDR3 is TGTGCCAGTAGTATTCAGAGGAGCAATCAGCCCCAGCATTTT.

V gene TRBV19 combines with J gene TRBJ2-1; tentatively, D is TRBD2 (6 bases). Between the trimmed V and J ends, which lost 0 bases and 0 bases, there was a span of 15 bases. The CDR3 totals 18 residues. Germline-derived CDR1 and CDR2 are LNHDA and SQIVND (reference sequence). The CDR3 region is CASSIDRSAGSSYNEQFF. CDR3 bases: TGTGCCAGTAGTATAGATCGCTCGGCGGGGAGCTCCTACAATGAGCAGTTCTTC. The full variable domain, in which reference TRBV19 and TRBJ2-1 provide the parts outside the CDR3, is DGGITQSPKYLFRKEGQNVTLSCEQNLNHDAMYWYRQDPGQGLRLIYYSQIVNDFQKGDIAEGYSVSREKKESFPLTVTSAQKNPTAFYLCASSIDRSAGSSYNEQFFGPGTRLTVL.

The table lists this clone with a count of one. The chain uses TRBV2 and TRBJ1-2; TRBD1 aligns across 10 bases. V dropped 3 bases and J dropped 7; count of bases not matched to a gene: 8. Germline values: CDR1 SNHLY, CDR2 FYNNEI. This CDR3 spans 15 amino acids. As DNA, the CDR3 is TGTGCCAGCAGTGATGCCGGGACAGGGGACCCTGGCTACACCTTC. Its translation is CASSDAGTGDPGYTF.

The chain employs TRBV29-1 and TRBJ1-1, with 8 bases matching TRBD1. The V gene end was trimmed by 5 bases and the J gene end by 3 bases; junction bases not matched to a gene: 8. CDR1 and CDR2 from the germline V gene are SQVTM and ANQGSEA. CDR3 length: 14 residues. CDR3 sequence: CSVRLGQGDTEAFF. The CDR3 coding sequence is TGCAGCGTTCGGCTAGGACAGGGTGACACTGAAGCTTTCTTT.

The chain links TRBV6-5 to TRBJ1-6; D is perhaps TRBD1 (5 bases). This CDR3 region has 15 residues. Trimming removed 6 bases at V and 6 bases at J, with 15 bases between. Germline CDR1 and CDR2: MNHEY and SVGAGI. The CDR3 region has the DNA TGTGCCAGCAGCCGCCCCGGACAAGCTAATTCACCCCTCCACTTT. This codes for CASSRPGQANSPLHF.

The V and J genes are TRBV28 and TRBJ1-5; 7 nucleotides match TRBD1. In germline, CDR1 is MDHEN, CDR2 SYDVKM. There are 14 residues in the CDR3. V dropped 6 bases and J dropped 11; count of bases not matched to a gene: 13. The CDR3 reads CASSPVGQATAQHF. The CDR3 bases are TGTGCCAGCAGCCCCGTCGGACAGGCAACGGCCCAGCATTTT.

The chain uses TRBV12-3 or TRBV12-4 and TRBJ2-3, with 7 positions matching TRBD1. V was clipped by 5 bases and J by 4 bases; unmatched bases: 3. This CDR3 has 13 amino acids. The CDR3 loop is CASSRQGSDTQYF. In nucleotides, the CDR3 is TGTGCCAGCAGTCGACAGGGATCAGATACGCAGTATTTT.

The rearrangement joins TRBV24-1 to TRBJ2-2; 8 bases match TRBD1. CDR1 KGHDR and CDR2 SFDVKD come from the germline V gene. Losses at the gene ends were 6 bases for V and 7 bases for J; bases not matched to a gene: 9. The length of the CDR3 is 15 residues. The CDR3 protein is CATSLSRQGNGELFF. The CDR3, as DNA: TGTGCCACCAGTCTGTCCAGACAGGGGAACGGGGAGCTGTTTTTT.

The genes are TRBV3-1 (or the pseudogene TRBV3-2) and TRBJ1-5, with D unresolved. Trimming cost V 2 bases and J 7 bases, with 9 bases left between them. CDR3 size: 13 residues. CDR1 is LGHDT and CDR2 is YNNKEL in the germline V gene (reference sequence). CDR3 sequence reads: CASSQSRGQPQHF. The CDR3 region has the DNA TGTGCCAGCAGCCAATCACGAGGACAGCCCCAGCATTTT.

The chain couples TRBV12-3 or TRBV12-4 to TRBJ1-2, with 7 bases lining up with TRBD1. V lost 6 bases, J lost 4 bases, and 5 bases stayed unmatched. This CDR3 spans 13 amino acids. The CDR3 spells CASRTTGIYGYTF. The CDR3 coding sequence is TGTGCCAGCAGAACGACAGGGATCTATGGCTACACCTTC.

This chain joins TRBV6-1 and TRBJ2-2; tentative D call: TRBD2 (6 bases). V lost 4 bases, J lost 5 bases, and 17 bases lay in between. This CDR3 has 16 residues. Looked up from germline, CDR1 is MNHNS and CDR2 is SASEGT. The CDR3: CASSGLLSGGTGELFF. The DNA for the CDR3 is TGTGCCAGCAGTGGCCTACTTAGCGGTGGGACCGGGGAGCTGTTTTTT.